Shown below are 20 T cell receptor beta chains from a single sample sequenced in a study of shared T cell receptors in the human thymus. Produced via immunoSEQ multiplex PCR; TCRdb's table is partial and in-frame only. The sample records 500,000 to 750,000 clones, approximately 90% being singletons. The sample also formed part of further work on human thymus T cells.

Sequenced material: thymocytes. Source of these receptors: a boy under two years old with a congenital heart defect.

The V gene is TRBV11-3, the J gene TRBJ2-7; weak D call: TRBD1 (6 bases). CDR1 and CDR2 (germline): SGHNT, YENEEA. The CDR3 spans 15 residues. Trimming left V 6 bases short and J 3 bases short, with 18 bases between. The chain's CDR3 is CASSKGNRVYYEQYF. The CDR3 bases are TGTGCCAGCAGTAAGGGGAACAGGGTTTACTACGAGCAGTACTTC.

This clone has just one count. The chain uses TRBV28 and TRBJ1-3, with D maybe TRBD1 (6 bases). V lost 6 bases and J lost 0, with 12 bases in between. Germline-derived CDR1 and CDR2 are MDHEN and SYDVKM. The CDR3 totals 15 residues. The CDR3 loop is CASSPTGFSGNTIYF. The DNA for the CDR3 is TGTGCCAGCAGCCCGACAGGTTTCTCTGGAAACACCATATATTTT. The full variable domain, with the rest looked up from reference TRBV28 and TRBJ1-3, is DVKVTQSSRYLVKRTGEKVFLECVQDMDHENMFWYRQDPGLGLRLIYFSYDVKMKEKGDIPEGYSVSREKKERFSLILESASTNQTSMYLCASSPTGFSGNTIYFGEGSWLTVV.

J is TRBJ2-7 and V is TRBV19, with TRBD2 matching 9 bases. CDR1 is LNHDA and CDR2 is SQIVND in the germline V gene (reference sequence). CDR3 length equals 16 residues. V trimming: 5 bases; J trimming: 2 bases; junction bases outside the gene matches: 10. The CDR3 DNA reads as TGTGCCAGTAGTGTACCCGGGACTAGCAGGCCCTACGAGCAGTACTTC. Translation: CASSVPGTSRPYEQYF.

The V gene is TRBV6-1, the J gene TRBJ1-2, with 8 bases aligning to TRBD1. V was pared by 4 bases and J by 4 bases, with 8 bases of the junction left unmatched. Looked up from germline, CDR1 is MNHNS and CDR2 is SASEGT. The CDR3 has 15 amino acids. The CDR3 region has the DNA TGTGCCAGCAGTGGGTGGACAGGGCAACCCTATGGCTACACCTTC. As protein: CASSGWTGQPYGYTF.

The chain carries TRBV28 and TRBJ2-5, with 8 bases fitting TRBD2. Judging by the DNA end, TRBJ2-7 fits better; the J call may be wrong. The germline gives CDR1 MDHEN, CDR2 SYDVKM. This CDR3 spans 16 amino acids. CDR3 loop: CASSFRSGGPVNEQYF. DNA for the CDR3: TGTGCCAGCAGTTTCCGGTCGGGAGGGCCAGTAAACGAGCAGTACTTC.

This chain uses TRBV2 with TRBJ2-7; D remains ambiguous. Germline CDR1 SNHLY, CDR2 FYNNEI. V dropped 4 bases and J dropped 8 bases, with 6 bases sitting between them. The CDR3 extends over 10 amino acids. CDR3 protein: CASSVTQQYF. The DNA of the CDR3 is TGTGCCAGCAGTGTCACACAGCAGTACTTC.

As regards this clone: It is unclear where the CDR3 begins or ends on the DNA, so no DNA is shown, and the CDR3 is as TCRdb lists it. This chain connects TRBV27 to TRBJ2-7; TRBD2, as called in the table, went unchecked against the DNA. Germline CDR1 reads MNHEY; CDR2 reads SMNVEV (reference sequence). Termini included, the CDR3 measures 17 amino acids. The CDR3: CASSSSASGSETYEQYF.

This clone was recorded a few times. This chain joins TRBV19 and TRBJ2-1; maybe TRBD1 (6 bases). V lost 5 bases and J 2 bases, leaving 19 bases between the germline ends. The CDR3 length is 17 residues. Germline values: CDR1 LNHDA, CDR2 SQIVND (reference sequence). The CDR3: CASSRGQPTLTYNEQFF. The CDR3 bases are TGTGCCAGTAGTCGCGGACAGCCAACCCTTACCTACAATGAGCAGTTCTTC.

The CDR3 sequence: CASSLALDREETQYF. CDR3 sequence (DNA): TGTGCCAGCAGCTTAGCGCTGGACAGGGAAGAGACCCAGTACTTC. J is TRBJ2-5 and V is TRBV7-9; 8 nucleotides match TRBD1. CDR3 length: 15 amino acids. Germline lookup yields CDR1 SEHNR and CDR2 FQNEAQ (reference sequence). Germline trimming cut 0 bases from V and 3 bases from J; bases unmatched to any gene: 3.

The chain employs TRBV27 and TRBJ2-7; 9 nucleotides align to TRBD2. CDR3 length equals 15 residues. With V trimmed by 2 bases and J by 2 bases, 4 bases remained unmatched. Germline-derived CDR1 and CDR2 are MNHEY and SMNVEV (reference sequence). The CDR3 nucleotides read TGTGCCAGCAGTTTACGGCGGGAGGGCCCCTACGAGCAGTACTTC. This encodes CASSLRREGPYEQYF.

V and J are TRBV5-6 and TRBJ1-5; 9 bases fit TRBD1. In germline, CDR1 is SGHDT, CDR2 YYEEEE. The CDR3 spans 18 residues. The V gene end was trimmed by 1 base and the J gene end by 3 bases; junction bases not matched to a gene: 11. The CDR3 reads CASSLTPADRGFNQPQHF. The CDR3 DNA is TGTGCCAGCAGCTTGACCCCCGCGGACAGGGGCTTCAATCAGCCCCAGCATTTT.

This clone was detected only once. The chain joins TRBV9 to TRBJ2-7, with 8 bases aligning to TRBD1. V lost 9 bases and J lost 3; bases outside the gene matches: 5. Germline V lookup: CDR1 SGDLS, CDR2 YYNGEE. The CDR3 covers 12 residues. CDR3 in amino acids: CATPDRDYEQYF. The CDR3 DNA reads TGTGCCACCCCGGACAGGGACTACGAGCAGTACTTC. The full variable domain, in which reference TRBV9 and TRBJ2-7 provide the parts outside the CDR3, is DSGVTQTPKHLITATGQRVTLRCSPRSGDLSVYWYQQSLDQGLQFLIQYYNGEERAKGNILERFSAQQFPDLHSELNLSSLELGDSALYFCATPDRDYEQYFGPGTRLTVT.

This chain joins TRBV18 and TRBJ2-1, with 15 bases aligning to TRBD2. The junction had 14 bases not matched to a gene; V was cut back by 5 bases and J by 0 bases. CDR1 is KGHSH, CDR2 LQKENI, per germline. This CDR3 is built from 21 residues. In nucleotides, the CDR3 is TGTGCCAGCTCATCACTAGACAGCGGACTAGCGGGAGGGCACTCCTACAATGAGCAGTTCTTC. Translated, it gives CASSSLDSGLAGGHSYNEQFF.

This clone was seen more than once but under ten times. This rearrangement joins TRBV4-3 to TRBJ2-1; 9 bases are a match to TRBD2. From germline, CDR1 is LGHNA and CDR2 YSLEER. J lost 7 bases, V lost 1 base, and 8 bases had no gene match. This CDR3 spans 16 amino acids. DNA of the CDR3: TGCGCCAGCAGCCAAGGGGGGGTAGCGGGAGTAAATGAGCAGTTCTTC. It is translated as CASSQGGVAGVNEQFF.

This clone occurred once. This chain joins TRBV6-5 and TRBJ2-4; TRBD2 matches 10 bases. Germline assignment: CDR1 MNHEY and CDR2 SVGAGI. The CDR3 covers 14 residues. The V gene end was trimmed by 5 bases and the J gene end by 12 bases; junction bases not matched to a gene: 10. DNA for the CDR3: TGTGCCAGCAGTGGCGGATTAGCGGGGGGATCTCAGTACTTC. It codes for CASSGGLAGGSQYF.

This chain connects TRBV10-3 to TRBJ2-7; TRBD1 aligns across 7 bases. CDR1 and CDR2 from the germline V gene are ENHRY and SYGVKD. V lost 6 bases and J lost 3; bases outside the gene matches: 8. The CDR3 is 14 residues long. CDR3 amino acids: CAISPDRPIYEQYF. The CDR3 DNA sequence: TGTGCCATCAGCCCGGACAGGCCGATCTACGAGCAGTACTTC.

The J gene is TRBJ2-7, the V gene TRBV4-3; D gene ambiguous. This CDR3 spans 15 amino acids. Germline-derived CDR1 and CDR2 are LGHNA and YSLEER. With 1 base removed from V and 4 bases from J, the gap between germline ends came to 14 bases. The CDR3 DNA is TGCGCCAGCAGCCAAGTTCTGGAGAGAGATTACGAGCAGTACTTC. Its translation is CASSQVLERDYEQYF.

Of note for this clone: Germline is not matched at one junction end, which may reflect a read error. This CDR3 is CASSLAPPLTSGRSHEQYF. In DNA form, the CDR3 reads TGTGCTAGCAGCTTAGCTCCCCCCCTCACTAGCGGGAGGTCCCACGAGCAGTACTTC. V gene TRBV7-7 combines with J gene TRBJ2-7; 12 bases are shared with TRBD2. The germline CDR1 and CDR2 sequences are SSHAT and FNYEAQ (reference sequence). CDR3 length equals 19 residues.

This clone has more than one count but fewer than ten. V is TRBV19 and J is TRBJ2-7; 11 nucleotides match TRBD1. Looked up from germline, CDR1 is LNHDA and CDR2 is SQIVND (reference sequence). This CDR3 comprises 13 residues. V dropped 11 bases and J dropped 3; count of bases not matched to a gene: 6. The CDR3 spells CAVAGTGGYEQYF. In nucleotides, the CDR3 is TGTGCCGTCGCGGGGACAGGGGGCTACGAGCAGTACTTC.

This chain connects TRBV23-1 to TRBJ1-2; perhaps TRBD1 as D (5 bases). TRBV23-1 is recorded as an ORF, its role being uncertain. Trimming pared 2 bases from V and 7 bases from J, leaving 8 bases between. The CDR3 is made up of 12 amino acids. The CDR3, as DNA: TGCGCCAGCAGTCAACAGGGTTCTGGCTACACCTTC. Protein sequence: CASSQQGSGYTF.